Listed below are T cell receptor beta chains from one sample, sequenced in a study of breast tumors, draining lymph nodes, adjacent tissues. MiXCR was run by TCRdb on the multiplex PCR reads, yielding one entry per CDR3 protein. This sample yields some 170,000 distinct CDR3 sequences, of which approximately 33% are seen a single time; 3% to 4.5% belongs to the top ten. Sequences were obtained from axillary lymph node tissue. The receptors shown here come from a female donor with breast cancer. Some clones in this sample may be carry-over from other donors' samples. Both conserved end residues are part of each CDR3. D genes are given only for firm matches. Clone size is given for some rows only: seen once, a few or many times, or a class if the clone is expanded.

clone_size	v_call	j_call	d_call	cdr3_aa	cdr3_nt
many	TRBV7-2	TRBJ1-5	.	CASSLIGVSNQPQHF	TGTGCCAGCAGCCTTATAGGGGTCAGCAATCAGCCCCAGCATTTT
.	TRBV4-3	TRBJ2-3	TRBD1	CASSRTGANEQYF	TGCGCCAGCAGCCGGACAGGGGCCAATGAGCAGTATTTT
many	TRBV9	TRBJ2-3	.	CASSVGEGGTDTQYF	TGTGCCAGCAGCGTAGGGGAGGGGGGGACAGATACGCAGTATTTT
once	TRBV12-3/TRBV12-4	TRBJ1-5	.	CASSLAGRETQHF	TGTGCCAGCAGTTTAGCGGGGCGAGAGACCCAGCATTTT
many	TRBV6-5	TRBJ1-3	.	CASSPRPRGNTIYF	TGTGCCAGCAGTCCCAGGCCTAGAGGAAACACCATATATTTT
many	TRBV18	TRBJ2-1	TRBD2	CASSPNRAGGDEFF	TGTGCCAGCTCTCCTAACCGAGCGGGAGGTGACGAGTTCTTC
.	TRBV6-2/TRBV6-3	TRBJ2-2	.	CASRKSDANTGELFF	TGTGCCAGCCGGAAATCGGACGCGAACACCGGGGAGCTGTTTTTT
many	TRBV7-2	TRBJ2-7	.	CASSLVVYSYEQYF	TGTGCCAGCAGCTTAGTTGTCTATTCCTACGAGCAGTACTTC
many	TRBV6-5	TRBJ2-3	TRBD2	CASSYRAGLGADTQYF	TGTGCCAGCAGTTACAGGGCGGGACTAGGCGCAGATACGCAGTATTTT
.	TRBV15	TRBJ2-5	TRBD1	CATSSTGTEETQYF	TGTGCCACCAGCAGCACCGGGACAGAAGAGACCCAGTACTTC
many	TRBV4-1	TRBJ1-4	.	CASSHISAYEKLFF	TGCGCCAGCAGCCACATTTCGGCGTATGAAAAACTGTTTTTT
many	TRBV6-5	TRBJ1-3	.	CASRLRTESSGNTIYF	TGTGCCAGCAGACTCCGGACTGAGAGCTCTGGAAACACCATATATTTT
many	TRBV27	TRBJ2-7	.	CASSTLAGPPYF	TGTGCCAGCAGTACACTGGCGGGGCCCCCTTACTTC
many	TRBV29-1	TRBJ1-2	.	CSVGRESNYGYTF	TGCAGCGTTGGCCGGGAGTCTAACTATGGCTACACCTTC
few	TRBV9	TRBJ2-5	.	CASSVGGSNQPQYF	TGTGCCAGCAGCGTAGGTGGCAGCAATCAGCCCCAGTACTTC
.	TRBV7-3	TRBJ2-3	.	CASSPISGTSQSHTQYF	TGTGCCAGCAGCCCAATCTCCGGAACTAGTCAATCGCATACGCAGTATTTT
.	TRBV4-1	TRBJ1-3	.	CASSQGGGKGRGNTIYF	TGCGCCAGCAGCCAAGGTGGTGGTAAGGGAAGGGGAAACACCATATATTTT
many	TRBV19	TRBJ2-3	.	CASSIGVSTDTQYF	TGTGCCAGTAGTATAGGCGTCAGCACAGATACGCAGTATTTT
.	TRBV25-1	TRBJ2-1	.	CASGGNSEQFF	TGTGCCAGCGGTGGAAACAGTGAGCAGTTCTTC
many	TRBV20-1	TRBJ2-3	TRBD1	CSADRDSSTDTQYF	TGCAGTGCGGACCGGGACAGCAGCACAGATACGCAGTATTTT
many	TRBV20-1	TRBJ2-7	.	CSATQSNHEQYF	TGCAGTGCAACTCAATCAAACCACGAGCAGTACTTC
.	TRBV10-1	TRBJ2-1	.	CASSEGHTPPNEQFF	TGCGCCAGCAGTGAGGGACACACGCCCCCCAATGAGCAGTTCTTC
many	TRBV20-1	TRBJ2-1	.	CSASRQGLVQYNEQFF	TGCAGTGCTAGCCGTCAGGGCCTAGTGCAATACAATGAGCAGTTCTTC
many	TRBV5-1	TRBJ1-6	.	CASSLDRANNSPLHF	TGCGCCAGCAGCTTGGACAGGGCCAATAATTCACCCCTCCACTTT
few	TRBV5-1	TRBJ2-3	TRBD2	CASSWGLAGGRATDTQYF	TGCGCCAGCAGCTGGGGACTAGCGGGGGGGCGCGCCACAGATACGCAGTATTTT
few	TRBV6-5	TRBJ1-2	TRBD1	CASSPSRDRGRDPHGYTF	TGTGCCAGCAGTCCCTCCCGGGACAGGGGGCGCGATCCGCATGGCTACACCTTC
.	TRBV2	TRBJ2-2	.	CASICRAGGELLF	TGTGCCAGCATTTGTAGAGCCGGCGGGGAGCTGCTTTTT
few	TRBV20-1	TRBJ2-7	.	CSARDQQGVAVSSSYEQYF	TGCAGTGCTAGAGATCAACAGGGAGTAGCGGTTTCGAGCTCCTACGAGCAGTACTTC
many	TRBV27	TRBJ2-3	.	CASSFSPASTDTQYF	TGTGCCAGCAGTTTTAGTCCCGCTAGCACAGATACGCAGTATTTT
.	TRBV6-2/TRBV6-3	TRBJ1-4	.	CASSHSFETGEKLFF	TGTGCCAGCAGTCACTCCTTCGAGACGGGGGAAAAACTGTTTTTT
many	TRBV3-1	TRBJ1-2	.	CASSQQYGYTF	TGTGCCAGCAGTCAACAATATGGCTACACCTTC
.	TRBV12-3/TRBV12-4	TRBJ1-2	TRBD1	CASSLTGGSLYTF	TGTGCCAGCAGTTTAACAGGGGGGAGTCTCTACACCTTC
.	TRBV20-1	TRBJ2-3	.	CSARRLAGSADTQYF	TGCAGTGCTAGACGTTTGGCAGGGTCCGCAGATACGCAGTATTTT
many	TRBV7-3	TRBJ2-3	.	CASSSSGSGTDTQYF	TGTGCCAGCAGCTCATCGGGTAGCGGCACAGATACGCAGTATTTT
many	TRBV5-8	TRBJ1-5	.	CASSSGQKVYSNQPQHF	TGTGCCAGCAGCTCGGGACAAAAAGTCTATAGCAATCAGCCCCAGCATTTT
few	TRBV12-3/TRBV12-4	TRBJ1-1	.	CASSLYVDTEAFF	TGTGCCAGCAGTTTATATGTGGACACTGAAGCTTTCTTT
many	TRBV9	TRBJ2-3	TRBD2	CASASGSTDTQYF	TGTGCCAGCGCTAGCGGGAGCACAGATACGCAGTATTTT
.	TRBV15	TRBJ1-3	.	CATSRDRGADTIYF	TGTGCCACCAGCAGAGATAGGGGTGCGGACACCATATATTTT
many	TRBV19	TRBJ2-5	TRBD1	CASSISRSRDRGRRETQYF	TGTGCCAGTAGTATCAGCCGATCTCGGGACAGGGGAAGGCGAGAGACCCAGTACTTC
many	TRBV6-5	TRBJ1-2	TRBD1	CASSRGTGDSGYTF	TGTGCCAGCAGTCGCGGAACAGGGGACTCTGGCTACACCTTC
once	TRBV7-9	TRBJ2-2	.	CASSLGGALTGELFF	TGTGCCAGCAGCTTGGGGGGAGCCCTCACCGGGGAGCTGTTTTTT
many	TRBV20-1	TRBJ2-5	.	CSAIQLKETQYF	TGCAGTGCTATCCAACTCAAAGAGACCCAGTACTTC